The 31 T cell receptor beta chains listed next were all sequenced from one sample in a study. One entry per CDR3 protein results from TCRdb running MiXCR on the 5' RACE reads. In the table there are 60,000 to 65,000 distinct CDR3 sequences, roughly 30% of which are singletons. The sequencing sample was made of tumor-infiltrating naive CD4+ T cells sorted from the breast tumor. Subset in this sample: naive CD4+ T cells, CD4+CD45RA+CD25-. These TCRs come from a female donor with breast cancer.

V gene TRBV12-3 or TRBV12-4 combines with J gene TRBJ2-3; D gene uncertain. The CDR3 is 16 amino acids. V was pared by 7 bases and J by 1 base, with 18 bases between. DNA of the CDR3: TGTGCCAGCACCCTATCCCTGCACCCCCGCACAGATACGCAGTATTTT. It specifies CASTLSLHPRTDTQYF.

The J gene is TRBJ2-5, the V gene TRBV5-1; 9 bases line up with TRBD1. CDR1 and CDR2 (germline): SGHRS, YFSETQ. The CDR3 has 14 amino acids. The junction had 9 bases not matched to a gene; V was cut back by 5 bases and J by 7 bases. CDR3 DNA sequence: TGCGCCAGCAGTCTACTTACAGGGGGCGGGACCCAGTACTTC. Translation: CASSLLTGGGTQYF.

There are many counts of this clonotype. V gene TRBV6-5 combines with J gene TRBJ1-1, with unresolved D. The V gene's germline CDR1 is MNHEY and CDR2 SVGAGI. The V gene lost 8 bases and the J gene lost 0 bases, with 4 bases spanning the gap. The CDR3 sequence is 11 residues long. CDR3 sequence: CASRVNTEAFF. In nucleotides, the CDR3 is TGTGCCAGCCGGGTGAACACTGAAGCTTTCTTT.

This clonotype was observed a single time. The chain employs TRBV5-1 and TRBJ2-5; D not resolved. The length of the CDR3 is 14 residues. The ends were cut back, 4 bases at V and 1 base at J, with 11 bases in the middle. The germline CDR1 and CDR2 sequences are SGHRS and YFSETQ. CDR3 sequence: CASSELGAQETQYF. In DNA, the CDR3 is TGCGCCAGCAGCGAACTCGGAGCCCAAGAGACCCAGTACTTC.

The table lists this clonotype with a few counts. V gene TRBV25-1 combines with J gene TRBJ1-4, with TRBD1 as a possible D gene (5 bases). The CDR3 consists of 16 residues. Deletions cut 2 bases from V and 6 bases from J, with 16 bases between. Germline values: CDR1 MGHDK, CDR2 SYGVNS. In nucleotides, the CDR3 is TGTGCCAGCAGTGAAATGGACCGGGACCAGGATGAAAAACTGTTTTTT. Protein sequence: CASSEMDRDQDEKLFF.

This clonotype was found a few times. The chain carries TRBV4-3 and TRBJ2-3, with D unresolved. Trimming pared 0 bases from V and 2 bases from J, leaving 15 bases between. The germline V gene has CDR1 LGHNA and CDR2 YSLEER. The CDR3 has 17 residues. CDR3 nucleotides: TGCGCCAGCAGCCAAGATACCCCAGGCGGTTCCACAGATACGCAGTATTTT. Encoded protein: CASSQDTPGGSTDTQYF.

This clonotype occurred a few times. V is TRBV20-1 and J is TRBJ2-2, with 7 bases matching TRBD1. CDR3 length equals 14 residues. Germline V gene sequence: CDR1 DFQATT, CDR2 SNEGSKA (reference sequence). With V trimmed by 0 bases and J by 5 bases, 3 bases remained unmatched. CDR3 DNA: TGCAGTGCTAGAGAGATACAGGGGACCGGGGAGCTGTTTTTT. Translating it yields CSAREIQGTGELFF.

The chain links TRBV12-3 or TRBV12-4 to TRBJ2-4; possibly TRBD2 for D (5 bases). With 8 bases removed from V and 7 bases from J, the gap between germline ends came to 21 bases. There are 15 residues in the CDR3. CDR3 DNA sequence: TGTGCCAGCTCTCTCCCCCCGGGGAGCTGGAACATTCAGTACTTC. Amino acids: CASSLPPGSWNIQYF.

This chain uses TRBV5-1 with TRBJ2-2, with 9 positions matching TRBD1. The germline V gene encodes CDR1 SGHRS and CDR2 YFSETQ. The ends lost 4 bases at V and 2 bases at J; junction bases unmatched: 6. This CDR3 contains 16 residues. DNA for the CDR3: TGCGCCAGCAGCGCCGGGACAGGGCTTAACACCGGGGAGCTGTTTTTT. Residues: CASSAGTGLNTGELFF. The variable domain in full, with the rest retrieved from reference TRBV5-1 and TRBJ2-2, is KAGVTQTPRYLIKTRGQQVTLSCSPISGHRSVSWYQQTPGQGLQFLFEYFSETQRNKGNFPGRFSGRQFSNSRSEMNVSTLELGDSALYLCASSAGTGLNTGELFFGEGSRLTVL.

The J gene is TRBJ2-5, the V gene TRBV4-2; 9 bases are shared with TRBD1. Germline V gene lookup returns CDR1 LGHNA and CDR2 YNFKEQ. There are 17 residues in the CDR3. V shed 1 base, J shed 5 bases, and the junction held 11 bases outside the gene matches. CDR3 bases: TGTGCCAGCAGCCAAGTTACACAGGGGGCAGTACGGGAGACCCAGTACTTC. Its translation is CASSQVTQGAVRETQYF.

This clonotype was observed a handful of times. The chain joins TRBV7-2 to TRBJ2-6; D is ambiguous. CDR1 and CDR2 from the germline V gene are SGHTA and FQGNSA. The CDR3 is made up of 16 amino acids. Trimming took 3 bases from V and 2 from J, leaving 11 bases between them. Written as DNA, the CDR3 is TGTGCCAGCAGCTTGGTATCGGGCGCTGGGGCCAACGTCCTGACTTTC. It codes for CASSLVSGAGANVLTF.

This clonotype came up a few times. V and J are TRBV12-3 or TRBV12-4 and TRBJ2-1; D is perhaps TRBD2 (6 bases). V lost 4 bases to trimming and J lost 8 bases, with 18 bases between them. This CDR3 is built from 15 residues. CDR3 residues: CASSSGTLRGDEQFF. In DNA, the CDR3 is TGTGCCAGCAGTTCCGGGACTCTCCGCGGCGATGAGCAGTTCTTC.

The chain links TRBV3-1 to TRBJ2-3; 12 nucleotides align to TRBD2. V trimming: 6 bases; J trimming: 1 base; junction bases outside the gene matches: 5. The CDR3 length is 16 residues. Germline CDR1 LGHDT, CDR2 YNNKEL (reference sequence). The CDR3 DNA reads TGTGCCAGCAGTAAGACTAGCGGGAGTGGCACAGATACGCAGTATTTT. Amino acids: CASSKTSGSGTDTQYF.

The chain joins TRBV15 to TRBJ1-4; TRBD1 is a possible D gene (6 bases). CDR1 and CDR2 from the germline V gene are LNHNV and YYDKDF (reference sequence). Between the trimmed V and J ends, which lost 3 bases and 3 bases, there was a span of 14 bases. This CDR3 spans 16 amino acids. Here the CDR3 reads CATSRGGGVSNEKLFF. The CDR3 nucleotides are TGTGCCACCAGCAGGGGGGGCGGGGTTTCTAATGAAAAACTGTTTTTT.

DNA of the CDR3: TGCGCCAGCAGCCAAGAGCCCTGGGGGACAGGGGTCGACTATGGCTACACCTTC. Protein product: CASSQEPWGTGVDYGYTF. V usage is TRBV4-3 and J usage is TRBJ1-2, with TRBD1 identical over 10 bases. The V and J ends lost 0 bases and 3 bases, in that order; junction bases with no gene match: 10. Germline lookup yields CDR1 LGHNA and CDR2 YSLEER. CDR3 size: 18 residues.

The chain carries TRBV6-1 and TRBJ2-1; no clear D. Trimming pared 4 bases from V and 4 bases from J, leaving 14 bases between. This CDR3 is built from 15 residues. Germline V lookup: CDR1 MNHNS, CDR2 SASEGT. CDR3 bases: TGTGCCAGCAGTGGTAGCCGGGCCAAGTACAATGAGCAGTTCTTC. It yields the protein CASSGSRAKYNEQFF.

This clonotype has only a few counts. The rearrangement links TRBV20-1 to TRBJ1-6; 10 nucleotides match TRBD1. The J segment lost 10 bases and the V segment lost 6 bases, leaving 9 bases of the junction unmatched. CDR1 and CDR2 from the germline V gene are DFQATT and SNEGSKA (reference sequence). The CDR3 consists of 14 residues. The CDR3 sequence: CSAPEGDRGSPLHF. The CDR3 DNA reads as TGCAGTGCCCCAGAGGGGGACAGGGGATCACCCCTCCACTTT.

This chain links TRBV20-1 with TRBJ1-4; perhaps TRBD1 as D (6 bases). The germline gives CDR1 DFQATT, CDR2 SNEGSKA (reference sequence). The length of the CDR3 is 14 residues. V was cut by 3 bases and J by 8 bases, with 16 bases left in between. In nucleotides, the CDR3 is TGCAGTGCTAGCAGGACAGTGACCTTCGAAAAACTGTTTTTT. Its translation: CSASRTVTFEKLFF.

V gene TRBV4-3 combines with J gene TRBJ2-7; D is ambiguous. The CDR3 is made up of 14 amino acids. Trimming left V 0 bases short and J 4 bases short, with 10 bases between. Germline values: CDR1 LGHNA, CDR2 YSLEER. CDR3 region: CASSQDRAEYEQYF. Here the CDR3 DNA reads TGCGCCAGCAGCCAAGATCGGGCGGAGTACGAGCAGTACTTC.

The chain uses TRBV5-1 and TRBJ2-3; 8 bases agree with TRBD1. Germline V gene lookup returns CDR1 SGHRS and CDR2 YFSETQ. CDR3 length: 12 residues. Losses at the gene ends were 3 bases for V and 11 bases for J; bases not matched to a gene: 5. The CDR3 region has the DNA TGCGCCAGCAGCTCACAGGGGGAGTTGCAGTATTTT. It translates to CASSSQGELQYF.

This clonotype came up a few times. The chain uses TRBV5-1 and TRBJ2-1, with D possibly matching TRBD2 (6 bases). Germline-derived CDR1 and CDR2 are SGHRS and YFSETQ. The CDR3 sequence is 15 residues long. V was pared by 5 bases and J by 1 base, with 13 bases between. The CDR3, as DNA: TGCGCCAGCAGACGAGGCGGGGATTCCTACAATGAGCAGTTCTTC. Translation: CASRRGGDSYNEQFF.

This clonotype was observed a few times. V usage is TRBV30 and J usage is TRBJ1-2; 8 positions match TRBD1. Germline V gene lookup returns CDR1 GTSNPN and CDR2 SVGIG (reference sequence). V shed 7 bases and J 5 bases; nucleotides not matched to a gene: 12. This CDR3 contains 14 residues. CDR3 protein: CASPSGDRQYGYTF. The CDR3 DNA is TGTGCCTCCCCGTCCGGGGACAGGCAATATGGCTACACCTTC.

The V call is TRBV7-9, the J call TRBJ1-5, with D maybe TRBD1 (5 bases). Germline loops: CDR1 SEHNR, CDR2 FQNEAQ (reference sequence). CDR3 length: 15 amino acids. The V end lost 1 base, the J end lost 6 bases, and 13 bases lay between the germline ends. The CDR3 spells CASSLGGSLAQPQHF. CDR3 nucleotides: TGTGCCAGCAGCTTAGGGGGGTCGTTGGCTCAGCCCCAGCATTTT.

This clonotype was seen a handful of times. The J gene is TRBJ2-7, the V gene TRBV19, with 8 bases lining up with TRBD1. The V gene end was trimmed by 1 base and the J gene end by 5 bases; junction bases not matched to a gene: 7. This CDR3 contains 15 residues. Germline V gene data show CDR1 as LNHDA and CDR2 as SQIVND (reference sequence). The CDR3 spells CASSIGQDRVHEQYF. CDR3 nucleotides: TGTGCCAGTAGTATAGGTCAGGACAGGGTCCACGAGCAGTACTTC.

The chain employs TRBV12-3 or TRBV12-4 and TRBJ2-2; 7 nucleotides match TRBD1. CDR3 size: 14 residues. J was trimmed by 7 bases and V by 1 base; bases with no gene match: 3. The CDR3 region has the DNA TGTGCCAGCAGTTTAGGACAGGGTGACGGGGAGCTGTTTTTT. Its translation is CASSLGQGDGELFF.

The chain couples TRBV4-1 to TRBJ1-2, with TRBD1 matching over 9 bases. Unmatched junction bases numbered 8, after V lost 4 bases and J lost 2 bases. Germline V CDR1 and CDR2: MGHRA, YSYEKL. The CDR3 is made up of 16 amino acids. The CDR3 coding sequence is TGCGCCAGCAGCCCAACCGGGACAGGGACAAACTATGGCTACACCTTC. This translates into CASSPTGTGTNYGYTF.

The rearrangement uses TRBV6-5 and TRBJ2-1; D perhaps matches TRBD1 (6 bases). The germline V and J ends were trimmed by 6 bases and 9 bases, with 15 bases remaining between them. The CDR3 sequence is 13 residues long. Germline CDR1 reads MNHEY; CDR2 reads SVGAGI. The DNA of the CDR3 is TGTGCCAGCAGGCCTCCAGGGGCGGGTGAGCAGTTCTTC. Protein sequence: CASRPPGAGEQFF.

This clonotype was found once. V gene TRBV6-2 or TRBV6-3 combines with J gene TRBJ1-1; no clear D. This CDR3 comprises 15 residues. Trimming removed 7 bases from V and 2 bases from J, with 17 bases in between. Germline V CDR1 and CDR2: MNHEY, SVGEGT. In DNA, the CDR3 is TGTGCCAGCACCACAAGGAGGACGGGTAACACTGAAGCTTTCTTT. This sequence encodes CASTTRRTGNTEAFF.

V is TRBV20-1 and J is TRBJ1-1; possibly TRBD1 for D (5 bases). The germline CDR1 and CDR2 sequences are DFQATT and SNEGSKA (reference sequence). The CDR3 is 15 amino acids. V was cut by 0 bases and J by 1 base, with 12 bases left in between. In DNA, the CDR3 is TGCAGTGCTAGAGACCCCTGGGGGGAGAACACTGAAGCTTTCTTT. Translation: CSARDPWGENTEAFF.

The chain has TRBV28 and TRBJ1-5; D unresolved. The CDR3 is 12 residues long. Germline-derived CDR1 and CDR2 are MDHEN and SYDVKM. Trimming pared 3 bases from V and 10 bases from J, leaving 10 bases between. This CDR3 reads CASSLNQYPQHF. CDR3 in DNA: TGTGCCAGCAGTTTGAATCAGTATCCCCAGCATTTT.

This clonotype occurred a few times. This chain joins TRBV18 and TRBJ2-7, with D perhaps TRBD1 (6 bases). V lost 3 bases and J lost 3, with 12 bases in between. CDR3 length equals 14 residues. Germline loops: CDR1 KGHSH, CDR2 LQKENI. For the CDR3, the DNA is TGTGCCAGCTCACCTGGACAGACTATCTACGAGCAGTACTTC. Residues: CASSPGQTIYEQYF.